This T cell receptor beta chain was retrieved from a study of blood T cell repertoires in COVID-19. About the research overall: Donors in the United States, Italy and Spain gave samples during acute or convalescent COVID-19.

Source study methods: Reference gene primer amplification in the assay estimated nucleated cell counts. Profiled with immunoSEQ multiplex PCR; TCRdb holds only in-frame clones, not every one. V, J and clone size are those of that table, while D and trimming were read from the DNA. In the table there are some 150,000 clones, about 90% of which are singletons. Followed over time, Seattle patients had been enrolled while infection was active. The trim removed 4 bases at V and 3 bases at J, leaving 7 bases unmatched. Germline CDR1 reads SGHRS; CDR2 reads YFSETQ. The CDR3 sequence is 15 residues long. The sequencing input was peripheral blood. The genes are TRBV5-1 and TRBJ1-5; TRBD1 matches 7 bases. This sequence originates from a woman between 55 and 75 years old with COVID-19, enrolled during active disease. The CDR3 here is CASSPSTGNNQPQHF. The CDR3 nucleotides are TGCGCCAGCAGCCCGTCGACAGGGAACAATCAGCCCCAGCATTTT.